These 6 T cell receptor beta chains were all obtained from the same sample, sequenced in a study of shared clonotypes between healthy human individuals (dated by TCRdb to the early 2020s). The method behind the library was the immunoSEQ multiplex PCR assay. TCRdb retrieved this table from immuneACCESS and kept in-frame rearrangements only. Not all clones are present; in checked studies, unresolved V genes account for under half, and no reason is known for the remainder. This sample has some 2,400,000 clones in its table, and under 97% of those were observed once. Over 0.1% of the sample is held by the ten biggest clonotypes. Sequences were obtained from naive CD4+ T cells sorted from blood. Interpreted using the paper, the cell subset or site label stands for: CD45RA+ positively selected. These receptors came from a man between 18 and 29 years old in good health.

Here the CDR3 reads CAISGAGGREETQYF. CDR3 in DNA: TGTGCCATCAGCGGAGCGGGGGGGCGTGAGGAGACCCAGTACTTC. The V gene is TRBV10-3, the J gene TRBJ2-5; 10 bases fit TRBD2. V lost 6 bases, J lost 5 bases, and 9 bases stayed unmatched. The CDR3 has 15 amino acids. CDR1 ENHRY and CDR2 SYGVKD come from the germline V gene.

A word on this clone: At the DNA level, this CDR3 is encoded by other sequences in the same sample as well. The V gene is TRBV11-2, the J gene TRBJ2-5; D might be TRBD1 or TRBD2, each matching 5 bases. Trimming pared 5 bases from V and 5 bases from J, leaving 12 bases between. This CDR3 contains 13 residues. The germline CDR1 and CDR2 sequences are SGHAT and FQNNGV. This chain's CDR3 is CASSLGERETQYF. The CDR3 nucleotides read TGTGCCAGCAGCCTGGGGGAGAGGGAGACCCAGTACTTC.

V is TRBV7-6 and J is TRBJ2-7; perhaps TRBD1 as D (6 bases). This CDR3 has 13 residues. Trimming pared 1 base from V and 7 bases from J, leaving 11 bases between. Looked up from germline, CDR1 is SGHVS and CDR2 is FNYEAQ. The DNA of the CDR3 is TGTGCCAGCAGCTTAGATTTTGGGACAGAGCAGTACTTC. Protein product: CASSLDFGTEQYF.

The V call is TRBV14, the J call TRBJ2-5, with TRBD2 identical over 7 bases. J lost 5 bases, V lost 1 base, and 4 bases had no gene match. From germline, CDR1 is SGHDN and CDR2 FVKESK. This CDR3 region has 14 residues. The CDR3 protein is CASSQALLAETQYF. CDR3 DNA: TGTGCCAGCAGCCAAGCGCTACTAGCGGAGACCCAGTACTTC.

The chain joins TRBV4-1 to TRBJ1-2; perhaps TRBD1 as D (5 bases). The V end lost 3 bases, the J end lost 4 bases, and 27 bases lay between the germline ends. Looked up from germline, CDR1 is MGHRA and CDR2 is YSYEKL. The CDR3 extends over 19 amino acids. CDR3 bases: TGCGCCAGCAGCCAGGGGCCTCTGGGGAGTGGGCGATCAGGCTATGGCTACACCTTC. It is translated as CASSQGPLGSGRSGYGYTF.

The chain is built from TRBV7-9 and TRBJ2-5; 10 bases align to TRBD2. This CDR3 is built from 14 residues. Germline loops: CDR1 SEHNR, CDR2 FQNEAQ (reference sequence). V gave up 5 bases and J gave up 5 bases; unmatched junction bases: 5. Here the CDR3 reads CASSLGTSVETQYF. CDR3 DNA sequence: TGTGCCAGCAGCCTAGGGACTAGCGTGGAGACCCAGTACTTC.